The next 6 T cell receptor beta chains were all read from a single sample in a study of shared T cell receptors in the human thymus. TCRdb's table, derived via immunoSEQ multiplex PCR, lists solely in-frame clones and lacks some. The sample includes 640,000 or so clones, about 90% seen only once; the top ten take 0.0094%. These same data were also listed under a study on human thymus T cells.

Sequencing was carried out using thymocytes. Receptors originate from a boy in the first two years of life with a congenital heart defect.

V usage is TRBV5-6 and J usage is TRBJ2-5, with D possibly being TRBD1 (6 bases). The V end lost 1 base, the J end lost 5 bases, and 12 bases lay between the germline ends. This CDR3 spans 14 amino acids. Germline CDR1 and CDR2: SGHDT and YYEEEE. CDR3 in DNA: TGTGCCAGCAGCTTGAATACAGGGAAGGAGACCCAGTACTTC. Its protein product is CASSLNTGKETQYF. The full variable domain, rest sourced from reference TRBV5-6 and TRBJ2-5, is DAGVTQSPTHLIKTRGQQVTLRCSPKSGHDTVSWYQQALGQGPQFIFQYYEEEERQRGNFPDRFSGHQFPNYSSELNVNALLLGDSALYLCASSLNTGKETQYFGPGTRLLVL.

The gene calls are TRBV7-9 and TRBJ2-7; 9 nucleotides agree with TRBD1. V lost 2 bases, J lost 3 bases, and 11 bases stayed unmatched. This CDR3 region has 17 residues. Germline lookup yields CDR1 SEHNR and CDR2 FQNEAQ (reference sequence). In nucleotides, the CDR3 is TGTGCCAGCAGCTTACGACAGGGGGACCACCAGTTCTACGAGCAGTACTTC. Amino acids: CASSLRQGDHQFYEQYF.

V usage is TRBV4-3 and J usage is TRBJ2-1, with 7 nucleotides matching TRBD1. This CDR3 spans 15 amino acids. The V segment lost 4 bases and the J segment 1 base; nucleotides outside the gene matches: 4. Germline V lookup: CDR1 LGHNA, CDR2 YSLEER. CDR3: CASSRQGGSYNEQFF. As DNA, the CDR3 is TGCGCCAGCAGCCGACAGGGTGGATCCTACAATGAGCAGTTCTTC.

The chain carries TRBV6-6 and TRBJ2-3; the match to TRBD1 covers 7 bases. Trimming removed 6 bases from V and 2 bases from J; junction bases left unmatched: 11. The CDR3 is made up of 16 amino acids. In germline, CDR1 is MNHNY, CDR2 SVGAGI (reference sequence). Here the CDR3 DNA reads TGTGCCAGCAGCCAGACACCTACAGGGGACACAGATACGCAGTATTTT. Translating gives CASSQTPTGDTDTQYF.

This chain joins TRBV12-5 and TRBJ2-7, with D possibly being TRBD1 (6 bases). Per germline, CDR1 LGHNT and CDR2 FRNRAP. This CDR3 is built from 17 residues. The germline V and J ends were trimmed by 2 bases and 2 bases, with 19 bases remaining between them. CDR3 DNA sequence: TGTGCTAGTGGTTTGAAATCAGGGACAAATCCCACCTACGAGCAGTACTTC. Translating gives CASGLKSGTNPTYEQYF.

In its sample, this clone was seen a few times. This sequence joins TRBV7-9 and TRBJ2-7; D unclear. The V end was cut by 1 base, the J end by 1 base, with 5 bases between. The CDR3 consists of 13 residues. Germline lookup yields CDR1 SEHNR and CDR2 FQNEAQ (reference sequence). In DNA form, the CDR3 reads TGTGCCAGCAGCTTAGACTTTTCCTACGAGCAGTACTTC. The encoded protein is CASSLDFSYEQYF.